The text below deals with one TCR beta chain. The sample is drawn from a study of blood T cell repertoires in COVID-19. Whole-study context: Acute and convalescent COVID-19 samples came from the United States, Italy and Spain.

V dropped 4 bases and J dropped 1; count of bases not matched to a gene: 5. CDR3 length equals 14 residues. Per germline, CDR1 SQVTM and CDR2 ANQGSEA. Clones were sequenced by immunoSEQ multiplex PCR, and TCRdb holds only the in-frame ones, with some missing. In the table there are roughly 95,000 clones, 75% to 95% of which are singletons. The clonotype originates from a woman between 45 and 60 years old in a cohort sampled during active COVID-19. Sequenced: peripheral blood. The gene calls are TRBV29-1 and TRBJ2-3; 7 bases line up with TRBD2. The CDR3 sequence: CSVASAGGTDTQYF. For the CDR3, the DNA is TGCAGCGTTGCTTCGGCGGGGGGCACAGATACGCAGTATTTT.